This T cell receptor (beta chain) stems from a study of T cell responses to AZD1222 COVID-19 vaccine. About this clone: The antigen remains unidentified.

V shed 3 bases and J shed 4 bases, with 12 bases lying between them. The CDR3 runs 14 residues. Germline V gene sequence: CDR1 LNHDA, CDR2 SQIVND (reference sequence). Method: immunoSEQ multiplex PCR; TCRdb's copy keeps in-frame clones and lacks some. The table lists around 140,000 clones, with about 2.3% in the top ten. General study points: The span of vaccine-associated CD4 TCRs extended across spike, with dominance at 160-218 and 743-854.

The chain couples TRBV19 to TRBJ2-5, with a possible D match to TRBD2 (7 bases). The sequence was obtained from an adult in good health. Sequences were obtained from peripheral blood. The DNA for the CDR3 is TGTGCCAGTAGTATGGGGGGGCGTTCAGAGACCCAGTACTTC. As protein: CASSMGGRSETQYF.